This entry describes one T cell receptor beta chain. Antigen unknown. A second PCR, run for 7 to 11 cycles, used a sample-barcoded 5' primer plus a J-beta primer mix. TCRdb ran MiXCR on the 5' RACE reads and lists one entry per CDR3 protein. Counted here are about 1.1 million distinct CDR3 sequences, roughly two fifths occurring once; the ten biggest clones make up around 13%. The data stem from a study of blood T cells in healthy people across ages. Study-wide points: Age showed a roughly linear inverse relationship with TCR beta diversity per million T cells.

Caucasian, healthy and from Russia, the donors were aged between about 6 and 90. The germline V gene encodes CDR1 ENHRY and CDR2 SYGVKD. The CDR3 extends over 15 amino acids. The V gene end was trimmed by 8 bases and the J gene end by 4 bases; junction bases not matched to a gene: 10. The sequence derives from a man aged 18 to 29 in good health. The source material was blood. The chain links TRBV10-3 to TRBJ2-1, with TRBD1 matching over 8 bases. CDR3 sequence: CAILDSGGKYNEQFF. CDR3 sequence (DNA): TGTGCCATCTTGGATTCAGGGGGCAAGTACAATGAGCAGTTCTTC.